The present entry profiles one T cell receptor (beta chain) with its context. The sample belongs to a study of blood T cell repertoires in COVID-19. Source study methods: Estimates of nucleated cell counts were drawn from the amplification of reference gene primers. Method: immunoSEQ multiplex PCR; TCRdb's copy keeps in-frame clones and lacks some. That table gives V, J and clone size, and the DNA gave D and trimming. The data show fewer than 200,000 clones, about 90% seen once. The CDR3 has 11 residues. Germline CDR1 reads MDHEN; CDR2 reads SYDVKM. The J segment lost 11 bases and the V segment lost 3 bases, leaving 2 bases of the junction unmatched.

Material for sequencing was peripheral blood. The TCR originated in a man under 40 with COVID-19, enrolled during active disease. The chain is built from TRBV28 and TRBJ1-2; 8 nucleotides agree with TRBD1. CDR3 DNA: TGTGCCAGCAGTTTCGGACAGGGATACACCTTC. Translating it yields CASSFGQGYTF.